The clone carrying this T cell receptor beta chain has just one count. These data are taken from a study of blood T cell repertoires in COVID-19. In the authors' workflow: Scientists estimated how many nucleated cells there were by amplifying reference gene primers. The method was immunoSEQ multiplex PCR; TCRdb's version includes in-frame clones alone and lacks a portion of them. That table is the source of V, J and clone size, and D and trimming were worked out from the DNA. This sample has roughly 260,000 clones, with approximately 86% found just once. Trimming cost V 8 bases and J 5 bases, with 18 bases left between them. This CDR3 contains 13 residues. Per germline, CDR1 SQVTM and CDR2 ANQGSEA. Individuals aged roughly 18 to 95 years were recruited from about two dozen US areas. Participants reported their clinical history, and cohort assignment relied on those reports.

The specimen sequenced was PBMCs or T cells enriched from blood (not recorded which). The chain employs TRBV29-1 and TRBJ1-1; a weak D match, TRBD1 (5 bases). The clonotype originates from a woman under 40 with acute COVID-19. The CDR3 DNA reads as TGCAGCACGTGGGGGGACCTGGGAACTGAAGCTTTCTTT. Encoded protein: CSTWGDLGTEAFF.